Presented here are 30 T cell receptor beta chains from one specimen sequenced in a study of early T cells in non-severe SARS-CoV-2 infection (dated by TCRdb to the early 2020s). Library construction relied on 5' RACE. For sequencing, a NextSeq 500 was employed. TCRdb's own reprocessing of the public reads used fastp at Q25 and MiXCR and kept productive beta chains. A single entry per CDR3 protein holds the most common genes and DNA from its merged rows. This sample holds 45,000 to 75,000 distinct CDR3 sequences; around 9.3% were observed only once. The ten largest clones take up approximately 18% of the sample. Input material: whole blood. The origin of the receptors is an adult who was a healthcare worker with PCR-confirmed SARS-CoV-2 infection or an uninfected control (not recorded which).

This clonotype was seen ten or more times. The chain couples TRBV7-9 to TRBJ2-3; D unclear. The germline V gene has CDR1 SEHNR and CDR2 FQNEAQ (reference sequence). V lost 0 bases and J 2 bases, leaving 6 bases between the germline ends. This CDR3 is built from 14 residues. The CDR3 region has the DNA TGTGCCAGCAGCTTAGCTTGGGACACAGATACGCAGTATTTT. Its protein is CASSLAWDTDTQYF.

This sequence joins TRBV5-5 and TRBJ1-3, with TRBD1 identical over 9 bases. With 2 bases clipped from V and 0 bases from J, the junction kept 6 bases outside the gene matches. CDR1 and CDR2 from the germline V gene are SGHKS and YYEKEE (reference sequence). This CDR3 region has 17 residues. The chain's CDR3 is CASSLPTGGPSGNTIYF. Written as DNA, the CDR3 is TGTGCCAGCAGCTTACCGACAGGGGGGCCCTCTGGAAACACCATATATTTT.

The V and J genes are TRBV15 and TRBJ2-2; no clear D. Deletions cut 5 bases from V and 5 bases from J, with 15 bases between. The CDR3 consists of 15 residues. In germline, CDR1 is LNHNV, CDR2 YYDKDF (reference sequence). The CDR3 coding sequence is TGTGCCACCAGCCCAACGCCTTGGCAGACCGGGGAGCTGTTTTTT. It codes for CATSPTPWQTGELFF. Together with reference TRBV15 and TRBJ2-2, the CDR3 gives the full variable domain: DAMVIQNPRYQVTQFGKPVTLSCSQTLNHNVMYWYQQKSSQAPKLLFHYYDKDFNNEADTPDNFQSRRPNTSFCFLDIRSPGLGDTAMYLCATSPTPWQTGELFFGEGSRLTVL.

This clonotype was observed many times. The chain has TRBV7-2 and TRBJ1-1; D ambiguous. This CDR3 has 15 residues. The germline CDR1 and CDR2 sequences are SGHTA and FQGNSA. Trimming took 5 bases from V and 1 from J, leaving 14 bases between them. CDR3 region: CASSPRRSGNTEAFF. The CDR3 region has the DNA TGTGCCAGCAGCCCCCGGCGTTCAGGGAACACTGAAGCTTTCTTT. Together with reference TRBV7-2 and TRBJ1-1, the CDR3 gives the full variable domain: GAGVSQSPSNKVTEKGKDVELRCDPISGHTALYWYRQSLGQGLEFLIYFQGNSAPDKSGLPSDRFSAERTGGSVSTLTIQRTQQEDSAVYLCASSPRRSGNTEAFFGQGTRLTVV.

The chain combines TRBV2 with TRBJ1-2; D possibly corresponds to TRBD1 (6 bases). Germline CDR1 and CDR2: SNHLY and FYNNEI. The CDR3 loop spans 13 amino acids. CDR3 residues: CVETGAIEAGYTF. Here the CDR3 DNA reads TGTGTCGAAACGGGGGCAATCGAGGCTGGCTACACCTTC. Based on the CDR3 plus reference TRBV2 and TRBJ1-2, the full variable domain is EPEVTQTPSHQVTQMGQEVILRCVPISNHLYFYWYRQILGQKVEFLVSFYNNEISEKSEIFDDQFSVERPDGSNFTLKIRSTKLEDSAMYFCVETGAIEAGYTFGSGTRLTVV.

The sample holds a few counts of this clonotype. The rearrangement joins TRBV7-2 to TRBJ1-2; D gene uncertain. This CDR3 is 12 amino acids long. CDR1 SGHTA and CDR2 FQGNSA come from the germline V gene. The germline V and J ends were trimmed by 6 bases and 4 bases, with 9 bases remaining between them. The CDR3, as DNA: TGTGCCAGCAGGGGCAGCACCTATGGCTACACCTTC. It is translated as CASRGSTYGYTF.

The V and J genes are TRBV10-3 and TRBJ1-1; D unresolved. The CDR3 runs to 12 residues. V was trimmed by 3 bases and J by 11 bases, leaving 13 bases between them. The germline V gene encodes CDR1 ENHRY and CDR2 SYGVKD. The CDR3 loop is CAISDPGFPAFF. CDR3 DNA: TGTGCCATCAGTGACCCGGGCTTTCCCGCTTTCTTT.

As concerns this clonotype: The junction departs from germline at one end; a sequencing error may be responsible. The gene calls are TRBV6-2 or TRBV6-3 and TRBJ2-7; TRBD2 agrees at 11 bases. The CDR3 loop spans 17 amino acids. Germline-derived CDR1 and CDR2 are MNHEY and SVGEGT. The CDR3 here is CASSYYSLAGVSNEQYF. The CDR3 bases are TGTGCCAGCAGTTACTACTCACTAGCGGGAGTCTCCAACGAGCAGTACTTC.

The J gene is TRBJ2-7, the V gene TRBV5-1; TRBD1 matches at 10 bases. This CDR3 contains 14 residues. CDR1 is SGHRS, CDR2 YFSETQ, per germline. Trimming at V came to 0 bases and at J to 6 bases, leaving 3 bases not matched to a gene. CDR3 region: CASSLGTGGIEQYF. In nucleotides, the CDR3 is TGCGCCAGCAGCTTGGGGACAGGGGGAATCGAGCAGTACTTC.

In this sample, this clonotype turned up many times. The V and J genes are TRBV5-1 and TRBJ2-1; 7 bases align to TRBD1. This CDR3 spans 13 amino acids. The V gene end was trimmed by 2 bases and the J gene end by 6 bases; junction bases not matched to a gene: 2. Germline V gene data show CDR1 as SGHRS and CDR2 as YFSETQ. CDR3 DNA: TGCGCCAGCAGCTTTAACAGGGGCAATGAGCAGTTCTTC. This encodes CASSFNRGNEQFF.

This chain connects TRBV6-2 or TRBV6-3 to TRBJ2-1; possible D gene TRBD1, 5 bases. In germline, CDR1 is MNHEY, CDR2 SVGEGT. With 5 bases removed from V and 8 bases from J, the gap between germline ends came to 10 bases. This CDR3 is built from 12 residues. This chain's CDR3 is CASSDRFHEQFF. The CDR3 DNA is TGTGCCAGCAGTGACAGATTCCATGAGCAGTTCTTC.

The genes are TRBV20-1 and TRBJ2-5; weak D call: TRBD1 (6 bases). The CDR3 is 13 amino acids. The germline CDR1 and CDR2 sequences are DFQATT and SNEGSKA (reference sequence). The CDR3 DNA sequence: TGCAGCTTCCGGGGACAAGGGCAAGAGACCCAGTACTTC. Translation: CSFRGQGQETQYF.

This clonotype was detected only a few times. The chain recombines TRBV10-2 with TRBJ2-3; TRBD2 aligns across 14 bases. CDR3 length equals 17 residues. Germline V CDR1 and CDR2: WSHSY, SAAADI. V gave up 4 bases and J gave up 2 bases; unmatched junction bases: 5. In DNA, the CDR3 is TGCGCCAGCAGTGCTGGACTAGCGGGAGGACTCACAGATACGCAGTATTTT. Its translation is CASSAGLAGGLTDTQYF.

The CDR3 loop is CASSEWSSGRAGEQYF. Here the CDR3 DNA reads TGTGCCAGCAGTGAATGGTCTAGCGGGAGGGCTGGGGAGCAGTACTTC. The V gene is TRBV25-1, the J gene TRBJ2-7; 12 bases align to TRBD2. With 1 base clipped from V and 7 bases from J, the junction kept 8 bases outside the gene matches. From germline, CDR1 is MGHDK and CDR2 SYGVNS. This CDR3 region has 16 residues.

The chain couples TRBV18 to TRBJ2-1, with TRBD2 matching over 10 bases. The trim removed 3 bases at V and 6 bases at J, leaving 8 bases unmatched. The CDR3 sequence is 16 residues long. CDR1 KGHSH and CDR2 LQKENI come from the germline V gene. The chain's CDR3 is CASSPKSGRAVNEQFF. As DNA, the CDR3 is TGTGCCAGCTCACCCAAGAGCGGGAGGGCCGTCAATGAGCAGTTCTTC.

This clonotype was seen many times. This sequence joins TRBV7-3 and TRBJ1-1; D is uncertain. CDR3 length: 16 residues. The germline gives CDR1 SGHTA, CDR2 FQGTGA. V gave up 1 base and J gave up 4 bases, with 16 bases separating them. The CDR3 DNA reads TGTGCCAGCAGCTTAAAGGGTGAGGGTAGGAGCACTGAAGCTTTCTTT. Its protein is CASSLKGEGRSTEAFF.

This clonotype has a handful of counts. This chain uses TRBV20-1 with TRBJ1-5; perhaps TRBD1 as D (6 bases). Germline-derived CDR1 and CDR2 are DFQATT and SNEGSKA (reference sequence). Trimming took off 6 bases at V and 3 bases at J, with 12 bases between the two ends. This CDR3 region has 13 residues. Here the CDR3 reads CSASTGLNQPQHF. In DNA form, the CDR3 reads TGCAGTGCGTCCACAGGGCTCAATCAGCCCCAGCATTTT.

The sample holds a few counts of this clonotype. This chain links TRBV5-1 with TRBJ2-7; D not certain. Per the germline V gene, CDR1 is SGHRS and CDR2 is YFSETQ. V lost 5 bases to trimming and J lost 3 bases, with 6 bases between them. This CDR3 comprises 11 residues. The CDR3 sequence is CASREFYEQYF. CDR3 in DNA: TGCGCCAGCAGGGAGTTCTACGAGCAGTACTTC.

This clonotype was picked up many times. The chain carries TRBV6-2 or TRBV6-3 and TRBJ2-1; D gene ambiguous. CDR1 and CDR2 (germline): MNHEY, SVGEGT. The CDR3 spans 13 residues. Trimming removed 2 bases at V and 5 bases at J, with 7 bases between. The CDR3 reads CASSYDENNEQFF. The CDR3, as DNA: TGTGCCAGCAGTTACGACGAAAACAATGAGCAGTTCTTC.

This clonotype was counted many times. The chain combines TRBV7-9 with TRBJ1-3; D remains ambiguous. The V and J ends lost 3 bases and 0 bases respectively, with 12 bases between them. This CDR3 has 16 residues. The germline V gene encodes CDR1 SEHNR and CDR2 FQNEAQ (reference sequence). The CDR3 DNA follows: TGTGCCAGCAGCTTGGCAGCCAAAGGCTCTGGAAACACCATATATTTT. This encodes CASSLAAKGSGNTIYF.

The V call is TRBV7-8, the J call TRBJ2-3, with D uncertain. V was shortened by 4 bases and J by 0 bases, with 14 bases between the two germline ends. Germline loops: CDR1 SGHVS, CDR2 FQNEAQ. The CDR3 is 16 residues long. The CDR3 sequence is CASSSPPGESTDTQYF. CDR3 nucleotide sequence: TGTGCCAGCAGCTCTCCGCCTGGGGAAAGCACAGATACGCAGTATTTT.

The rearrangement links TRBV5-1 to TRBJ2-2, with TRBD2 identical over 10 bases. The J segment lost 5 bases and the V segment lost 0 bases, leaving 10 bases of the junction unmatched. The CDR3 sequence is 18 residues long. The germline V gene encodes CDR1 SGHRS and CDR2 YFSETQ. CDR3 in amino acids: CASSLEWLAGVRTGELFF. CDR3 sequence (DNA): TGCGCCAGCAGCTTGGAATGGCTAGCGGGAGTTAGGACCGGGGAGCTGTTTTTT.

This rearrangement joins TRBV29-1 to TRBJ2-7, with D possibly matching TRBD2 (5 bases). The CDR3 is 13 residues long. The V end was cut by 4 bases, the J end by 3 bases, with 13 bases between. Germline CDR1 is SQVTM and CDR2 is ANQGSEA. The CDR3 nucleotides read TGCAGCGTTGCCCATGGGAGAGACTACGAGCAGTACTTC. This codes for CSVAHGRDYEQYF.

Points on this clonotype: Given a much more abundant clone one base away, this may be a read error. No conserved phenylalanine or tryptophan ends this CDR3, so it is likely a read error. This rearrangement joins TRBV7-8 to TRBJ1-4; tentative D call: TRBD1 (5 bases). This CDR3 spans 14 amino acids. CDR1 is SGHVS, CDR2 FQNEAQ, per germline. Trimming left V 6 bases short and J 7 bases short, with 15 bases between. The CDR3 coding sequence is TGTGCCAGCAGGCCCGGGACGGTCGGTGAAAAACTGTTTTCT. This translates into CASRPGTVGEKLFS.

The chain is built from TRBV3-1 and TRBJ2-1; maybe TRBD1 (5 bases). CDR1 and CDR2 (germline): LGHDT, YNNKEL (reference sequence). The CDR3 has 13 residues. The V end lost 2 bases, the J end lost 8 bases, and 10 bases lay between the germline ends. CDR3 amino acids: CASSQSRVYEQFF. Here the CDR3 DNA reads TGTGCCAGCAGCCAAAGCAGGGTGTATGAGCAGTTCTTC.

CDR3 DNA sequence: TGTGCCAGCAGCCAAGATCTTGGGGCAGGGGGTAGTTACGAGCAGTACTTC. This codes for CASSQDLGAGGSYEQYF. The genes are TRBV4-2 and TRBJ2-7, with 7 bases lining up with TRBD1. J was trimmed by 4 bases and V by 0 bases; bases with no gene match: 12. This CDR3 contains 17 residues. Germline CDR1 and CDR2: LGHNA and YNFKEQ.

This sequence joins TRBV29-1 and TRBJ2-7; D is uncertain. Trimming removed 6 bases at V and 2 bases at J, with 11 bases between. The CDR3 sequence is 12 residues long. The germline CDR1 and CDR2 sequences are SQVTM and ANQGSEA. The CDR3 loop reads CSVLTPAYEQYF. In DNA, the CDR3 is TGCAGCGTATTAACACCGGCCTACGAGCAGTACTTC.

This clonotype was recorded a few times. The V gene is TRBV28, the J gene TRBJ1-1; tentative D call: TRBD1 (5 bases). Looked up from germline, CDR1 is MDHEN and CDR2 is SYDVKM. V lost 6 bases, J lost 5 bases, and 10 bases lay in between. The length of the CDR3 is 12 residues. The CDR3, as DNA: TGTGCCAGCAGGGACACTGGAACTGAAGCTTTCTTT. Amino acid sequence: CASRDTGTEAFF.

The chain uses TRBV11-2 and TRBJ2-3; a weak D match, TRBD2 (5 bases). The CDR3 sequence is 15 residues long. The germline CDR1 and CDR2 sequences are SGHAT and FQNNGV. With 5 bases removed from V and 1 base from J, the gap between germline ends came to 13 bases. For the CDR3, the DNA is TGTGCCAGCAGCCCGTTACAGCGGCGCACAGATACGCAGTATTTT. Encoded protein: CASSPLQRRTDTQYF.

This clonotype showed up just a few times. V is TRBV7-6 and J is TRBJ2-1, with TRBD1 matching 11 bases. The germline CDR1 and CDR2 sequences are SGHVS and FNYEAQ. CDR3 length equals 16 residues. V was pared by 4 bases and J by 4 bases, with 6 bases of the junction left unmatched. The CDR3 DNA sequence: TGTGCCAGCAGCTCCGGACAGGGGGCGAGTTACAATGAGCAGTTCTTC. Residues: CASSSGQGASYNEQFF.